This entry features one TCR beta chain sequence. Its cognate antigen is unknown. The data stem from a study of Tregs in tolerant kidney transplant recipients. General study points: Biological reproducibility was not directly addressed, but technical replication error appeared minimal. The most relevant donor-specific Treg TCRbeta repertoire apparently came from expansion with activated donor B cells.

The CDR3 extends over 13 amino acids. Germline V CDR1 and CDR2: SSHAT, FNYEAQ (reference sequence). V was pared by 4 bases and J by 3 bases, with 6 bases between. This table comes from immunoSEQ multiplex PCR, and its TCRdb copy is limited to in-frame clones, with some not included. The table shows just over 15,000 clones, with 90% to 95% occurring only once. Material for sequencing was CD8+ T cells from blood. The source of this sequence is a human donor in good health. The V call is TRBV7-7, the J call TRBJ2-2; D is unclear. CDR3 in amino acids: CASSSLYTGELFF. The CDR3 nucleotides are TGTGCCAGCAGCTCCCTTTACACCGGGGAGCTGTTTTTT.